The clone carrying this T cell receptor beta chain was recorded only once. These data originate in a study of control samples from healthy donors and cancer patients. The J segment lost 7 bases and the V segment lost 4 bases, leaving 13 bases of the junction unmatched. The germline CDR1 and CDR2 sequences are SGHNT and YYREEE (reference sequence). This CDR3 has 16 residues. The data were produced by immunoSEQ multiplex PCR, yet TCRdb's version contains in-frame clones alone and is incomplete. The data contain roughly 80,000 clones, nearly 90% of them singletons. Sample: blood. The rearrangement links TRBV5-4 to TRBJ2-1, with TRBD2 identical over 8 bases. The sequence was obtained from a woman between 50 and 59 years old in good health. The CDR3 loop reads CASSAILVGLGNEQFF. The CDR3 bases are TGTGCCAGCAGCGCGATCCTCGTGGGACTAGGGAATGAGCAGTTCTTC.